The 7 T cell receptor beta chains below come from one sample, sequenced in a study of T-cell reconstitution after alpha-beta-depleted transplantation in children. The authors prepared the TCRbeta library with unique molecular identifiers. A single record per CDR3 protein comes from TCRdb applying MiXCR to the PCR reads. The sample shows approximately 630,000 distinct CDR3 sequences, 13% of them seen only once. The sample consisted of PBMCs, taken before TCRalphabeta/CD19-depleted stem cell transplant. Source of these receptors: a girl aged 2-10 years with congenital amegakaryocytic thrombocytopenia, due to receive a stem cell transplant.

The chain uses TRBV5-1 and TRBJ2-1; D may be TRBD1 (5 bases). The CDR3 is made up of 16 amino acids. Germline assignment: CDR1 SGHRS and CDR2 YFSETQ. The V end lost 4 bases, the J end lost 5 bases, and 19 bases lay between the germline ends. The CDR3 reads CASSTPGPRHNNEQFF. The CDR3 DNA reads as TGCGCCAGCAGCACCCCAGGGCCTCGACATAACAATGAGCAGTTCTTC.

This CDR3 reads CASSLSTVGYTF. The CDR3 DNA sequence: TGTGCCAGCAGCTTAAGTACAGTTGGCTACACCTTC. V gene TRBV7-9 combines with J gene TRBJ1-2; D is ambiguous. Germline V lookup: CDR1 SEHNR, CDR2 FQNEAQ (reference sequence). Trimming took off 2 bases at V and 7 bases at J, with 8 bases between the two ends. The CDR3 sequence is 12 residues long.

This clonotype was seen a single time. The chain combines TRBV7-8 with TRBJ2-1; D ambiguous. Trimming pared 5 bases from V and 0 bases from J, leaving 14 bases between. This CDR3 region has 16 residues. CDR1 and CDR2 from the germline V gene are SGHVS and FQNEAQ. The CDR3 sequence: CASSPESPHSYNEQFF. CDR3 nucleotides: TGTGCCAGCAGCCCCGAGTCGCCTCACTCCTACAATGAGCAGTTCTTC.

This chain links TRBV5-1 with TRBJ2-7, with no clear D. Germline values: CDR1 SGHRS, CDR2 YFSETQ. The CDR3 runs 14 residues. V lost 0 bases to trimming and J lost 2 bases, with 9 bases between them. The CDR3 spells CASSLEQRTYEQYF. CDR3 DNA: TGCGCCAGCAGCTTGGAGCAGAGAACCTACGAGCAGTACTTC.

Many counts were recorded for this clonotype. V usage is TRBV5-6 and J usage is TRBJ2-5; no firm D call. This CDR3 has 15 residues. V dropped 6 bases and J dropped 2 bases, with 17 bases sitting between them. From germline, CDR1 is SGHDT and CDR2 YYEEEE. The chain's CDR3 is CASTLVVGRQETQYF. CDR3 DNA sequence: TGTGCCAGCACCCTGGTTGTGGGTCGGCAAGAGACCCAGTACTTC.

This clonotype was observed many times. The CDR3 loop is CSANPPSGGTYEQYF. CDR3 DNA sequence: TGCAGTGCTAACCCCCCTAGCGGGGGAACCTACGAGCAGTACTTC. This rearrangement joins TRBV20-1 to TRBJ2-7; 10 bases align to TRBD2. With 4 bases clipped from V and 2 bases from J, the junction kept 8 bases outside the gene matches. This CDR3 is built from 15 residues. Germline V gene data show CDR1 as DFQATT and CDR2 as SNEGSKA (reference sequence).

The chain combines TRBV24-1 with TRBJ1-2; TRBD1 matches 7 bases. With V trimmed by 2 bases and J by 6 bases, 8 bases remained unmatched. This CDR3 has 15 amino acids. From germline, CDR1 is KGHDR and CDR2 SFDVKD. The CDR3 region has the DNA TGTGCCACCAGTGATTCCAAGACAGGGATGGATGGCTACACCTTC. Encoded protein: CATSDSKTGMDGYTF.